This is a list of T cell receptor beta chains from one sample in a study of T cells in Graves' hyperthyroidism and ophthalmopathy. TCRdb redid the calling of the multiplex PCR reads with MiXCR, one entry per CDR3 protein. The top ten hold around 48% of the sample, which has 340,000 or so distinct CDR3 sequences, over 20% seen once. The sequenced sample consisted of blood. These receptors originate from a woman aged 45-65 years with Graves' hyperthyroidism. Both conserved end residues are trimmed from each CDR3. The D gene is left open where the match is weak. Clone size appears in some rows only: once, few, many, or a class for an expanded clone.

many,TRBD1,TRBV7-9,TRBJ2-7,ASRRTGTGGYEQY
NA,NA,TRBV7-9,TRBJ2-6,ASSLPQGAGANVLT
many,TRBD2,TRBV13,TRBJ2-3,ASSPTGASGRDVGTDTQY
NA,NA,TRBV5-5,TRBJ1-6,ASSLGSAYNSPLH
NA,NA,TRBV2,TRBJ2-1,ASSGKRAPKSNEQF
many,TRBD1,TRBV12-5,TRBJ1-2,ARSLHSGQARKNYGYT
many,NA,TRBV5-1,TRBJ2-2,ASSLNGGQAGELF
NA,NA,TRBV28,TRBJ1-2,ASSERQIYGYT
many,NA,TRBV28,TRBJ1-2,ASSLSAGLTSYT
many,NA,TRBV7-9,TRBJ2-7,ASSFRGGDEQY
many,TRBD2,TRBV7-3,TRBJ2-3,ASSRGLGQDTQY
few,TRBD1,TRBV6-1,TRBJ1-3,ASRQGALGNTIY
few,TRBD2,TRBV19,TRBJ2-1,ASSIGTSGSISYNEQF